Listed below are T cell receptor beta chains from one sample, sequenced in a study of blood T cell repertoires in COVID-19. TCRdb's copy holds only in-frame clones and misses some; the assay was immunoSEQ multiplex PCR. The repertoire includes about 320,000 clones, more than 90% of them detected once, and around 2.7% sits in the top ten. Input material: PBMCs or T cells enriched from blood (not recorded which). Receptor source: a man aged 60-69 years who had recovered from COVID-19. Each CDR3 is given with its conserved first and last residue. Each record gives: V gene, J gene, D gene, clone size, CDR3 protein, CDR3 DNA. A D gene is named only where the DNA matches it firmly. Rows give clone size only sometimes, using once, few, many, or a class for an expanded clone.

TRBV2	TRBJ1-2	TRBD1	.	CASSTDRANYGYTF	TGTGCCAGCAGTACGGACAGGGCTAACTATGGCTACACCTTC
TRBV19	TRBJ2-7	.	.	CASSIGNSYEQYF	TGTGCCAGTAGTATCGGTAACTCCTACGAGCAGTACTTC
TRBV6-5	TRBJ2-1	TRBD1	.	CASSDRGGGLNEQFF	TGTGCCAGCAGCGACAGGGGAGGTGGGCTCAATGAGCAGTTCTTC
TRBV2	TRBJ2-7	.	once	CASTDTMSREQYF	TGTGCCAGCACAGACACGATGAGCCGGGAGCAGTACTTC
TRBV24-1	TRBJ2-3	TRBD2	.	CATRRAGNTDTQYF	TGTGCCACCAGGCGAGCGGGAAACACAGATACGCAGTATTTT
TRBV5-6	TRBJ2-7	TRBD2	few	CASSFLGTTIKYEQYF	TGTGCCAGCAGCTTTCTGGGGACTACCATAAAATACGAGCAGTACTTC
TRBV3-1/TRBV3-2	TRBJ1-2	.	.	CASSQGPSVFNYGYTF	TGTGCCAGCAGCCAAGGTCCGTCAGTCTTTAACTATGGCTACACCTTC
TRBV19	TRBJ1-6	TRBD1	.	CASSMDRGGSPLHF	TGTGCCAGTAGTATGGACAGGGGGGGTTCACCCCTCCACTTT
TRBV4-1	TRBJ2-5	TRBD1	once	CASRDRGQETQYF	TGCGCCAGCAGAGACAGGGGGCAAGAGACCCAGTACTTC
TRBV18	TRBJ2-7	TRBD1	.	CASSPRDREVYEQYF	TGTGCCAGCTCACCACGGGACAGGGAGGTCTACGAGCAGTACTTC
TRBV11-2	TRBJ1-3	.	.	CASSSLGNTIYF	TGTGCCAGCAGTTCACTAGGAAACACCATATATTTT
TRBV7-8	TRBJ1-5	.	.	CASSLARRGFSNQPQHF	TGTGCCAGCAGCTTAGCTCGACGAGGATTTAGCAATCAGCCCCAGCATTTT
TRBV12-5	TRBJ1-6	.	.	CASGLQGLSSPLHF	TGTGCTAGTGGACTCCAGGGTTTAAGTTCACCCCTCCACTTT
TRBV12-5	TRBJ2-7	TRBD1	.	CASGTGTGVYEQYF	TGTGCTAGTGGCACCGGGACAGGAGTCTACGAGCAGTACTTC
TRBV19	TRBJ2-1	TRBD2	.	CASSIQAGVPNEQFF	TGTGCCAGTAGTATACAAGCGGGAGTTCCCAATGAGCAGTTCTTC
TRBV27	TRBJ1-4	TRBD1	.	CASTLTGQGADEKLFF	TGTGCCAGCACATTAACGGGGCAGGGGGCTGATGAAAAACTGTTTTTT
TRBV2	TRBJ1-1	.	.	CASSVGRQRNTEAFF	TGTGCCAGCAGTGTAGGGCGACAGAGGAACACTGAAGCTTTCTTT
TRBV27	TRBJ2-1	TRBD2	.	CASSIGLAGVGGNEQFF	TGTGCCAGCAGTATTGGACTAGCGGGAGTGGGTGGGAATGAGCAGTTCTTC
TRBV19	TRBJ1-3	.	.	CASSNTAGSGNTIYF	TGTGCCAGTAGTAACACCGCGGGCAGTGGAAACACCATATATTTT
TRBV7-6	TRBJ2-2	TRBD1	.	CASSTGTGPGTGELFF	TGTGCCAGCAGCACCGGGACAGGGCCGGGGACCGGGGAGCTGTTTTTT
TRBV9	TRBJ2-7	.	.	CASSDGNSYEQYF	TGTGCCAGCAGCGACGGGAATTCCTACGAGCAGTACTTC
TRBV5-1	TRBJ1-2	.	.	CASSLGHQASYGYTF	TGCGCCAGCAGCTTGGGCCATCAGGCCTCCTATGGCTACACCTTC
TRBV7-3	TRBJ2-1	.	.	CASSAGTRNEQFF	TGTGCCAGCAGCGCCGGGACTCGGAATGAGCAGTTCTTC
TRBV6-1	TRBJ1-1	.	.	CASSDTGRGNTEAFF	TGTGCCAGCAGTGATACAGGGAGGGGGAACACTGAAGCTTTCTTT
TRBV19	TRBJ1-2	.	.	CASSMGRYYGYTF	TGTGCCAGTAGTATGGGCAGATACTATGGCTACACCTTC
TRBV11-2	TRBJ2-5	.	.	CASSFGLAAETQYF	TGTGCCAGCAGCTTTGGACTGGCAGCAGAGACCCAGTACTTC
TRBV5-6	TRBJ1-5	.	once	CASSLRGGSNQPQHF	TGTGCCAGCAGCTTGCGAGGGGGTAGCAATCAGCCCCAGCATTTT
TRBV4-1	TRBJ2-7	TRBD1	.	CASSQDGQGGYEQYF	TGCGCCAGCAGCCAAGACGGACAGGGGGGCTACGAGCAGTACTTC
TRBV6-5	TRBJ2-7	TRBD1	.	CASSYLRDSHEQYF	TGTGCCAGCAGTTACCTCCGGGACAGCCACGAGCAGTACTTC
TRBV30	TRBJ1-2	.	.	CAWSGRGAHGYTF	TGTGCCTGGAGTGGGCGGGGGGCGCATGGCTACACCTTC
TRBV29-1	TRBJ1-2	.	.	CSVEDPGWEQGYGYTF	TGCAGCGTTGAAGATCCGGGTTGGGAACAGGGCTATGGCTACACCTTC
TRBV4-2	TRBJ1-1	TRBD1	.	CASSRTGNTEAFF	TGTGCCAGCAGCCGGACAGGGAACACTGAAGCTTTCTTT
TRBV18	TRBJ1-2	.	.	CASSPSGSQTYGYTF	TGTGCCAGCTCACCTTCGGGGTCTCAAACCTATGGCTACACCTTC
TRBV9	TRBJ1-1	.	.	CASSAQNRISSEAFF	TGTGCCAGCAGCGCGCAGAACAGGATTAGTTCTGAAGCTTTCTTT
TRBV5-5	TRBJ2-7	.	.	CASSLAGVGEQYF	TGTGCCAGCAGCTTGGCCGGGGTTGGCGAGCAGTACTTC
TRBV5-1	TRBJ1-4	.	.	CASSLGDRLANEKLFF	TGCGCCAGCAGCTTGGGCGACAGGCTGGCTAATGAAAAACTGTTTTTT
TRBV6-5	TRBJ1-2	TRBD1	.	CASRGQGVYGYTF	TGTGCCAGCAGGGGACAGGGGGTTTATGGCTACACCTTC
TRBV4-3	TRBJ2-1	TRBD2	.	CASSQGSAGGTYNEQFF	TGCGCCAGCAGCCAAGGTTCAGCGGGGGGGACCTACAATGAGCAGTTCTTC
TRBV4-2	TRBJ2-3	TRBD2	.	CASSQEAGGKRNEQYF	TGTGCCAGCAGCCAAGAAGCGGGAGGGAAGAGAAATGAGCAGTATTTT
TRBV3-1/TRBV3-2	TRBJ2-3	.	.	CASSQVTRAGTDTQYF	TGTGCCAGCAGCCAAGTCACCAGGGCGGGCACAGATACGCAGTATTTT
TRBV27	TRBJ1-2	.	.	CASALTQGYGYTF	TGTGCCAGCGCCCTGACCCAGGGTTATGGCTACACCTTC
TRBV5-1	TRBJ2-7	TRBD2	.	CASSGDYPREQYF	TGCGCCAGCAGCGGGGACTACCCTCGCGAGCAGTACTTC